The 15 T cell receptor beta chains below all came from one sample that was sequenced in a study of T cells in Graves' hyperthyroidism and ophthalmopathy. The source material, RNA transcripts, was used to amplify TCR beta CDR3 regions. The HTBI primer set was used in a first-round RT-PCR of the TCR CDR3. Each CDR3 protein is one row after TCRdb ran MiXCR on the multiplex PCR reads. In the table there are roughly 380,000 distinct CDR3 sequences, about an eighth of which are singletons. Sequenced material: blood. All receptors come from a young woman with Graves' hyperthyroidism.

In its sample, this clonotype was seen a few times. The V and J genes are TRBV11-2 and TRBJ1-4; 8 positions match TRBD1. With V trimmed by 4 bases and J by 8 bases, 3 bases remained unmatched. There are 13 residues in the CDR3. CDR1 and CDR2 (germline): SGHAT, FQNNGV. CDR3 DNA: TGTGCCAGCAGCTACAGACAGGGGGAAAAACTGTTTTTT. Protein sequence: CASSYRQGEKLFF.

This clonotype was detected many times. This chain joins TRBV11-1 and TRBJ1-4, with TRBD1 matching 9 bases. V gave up 5 bases and J gave up 3 bases; unmatched junction bases: 13. CDR1 SGHAT and CDR2 FQDESV come from the germline V gene (reference sequence). The CDR3 extends over 18 amino acids. The chain's CDR3 is CASSRGIGQGTANEKLFF. The CDR3, as DNA: TGTGCCAGCAGCCGAGGTATCGGACAGGGGACGGCTAATGAAAAACTGTTTTTT.

This clonotype came up many times. The gene calls are TRBV30 and TRBJ2-7, with TRBD1 matching 8 bases. Germline-derived CDR1 and CDR2 are GTSNPN and SVGIG (reference sequence). V was clipped by 2 bases and J by 6 bases; unmatched bases: 6. This CDR3 is built from 13 residues. CDR3 in amino acids: CAWSRSTGVEQYF. In nucleotides, the CDR3 is TGTGCCTGGAGTCGTTCGACAGGGGTCGAGCAGTACTTC.

This clonotype was detected a few times. This chain joins TRBV10-3 and TRBJ2-1; either TRBD1 or TRBD2 may supply D (6 bases each). Trimming shortened V by 6 bases and J by 1 base, and 22 bases separated the two germline ends. The CDR3 runs to 18 residues. CDR1 is ENHRY and CDR2 is SYGVKD in the germline V gene. The CDR3 DNA is TGTGCCATCAGCTTAGCAAACCCGGGGGCCTCGTCCTACAATGAGCAGTTCTTC. It encodes CAISLANPGASSYNEQFF.

At least ten counts were recorded for this clonotype. The rearrangement uses TRBV6-1 and TRBJ2-6; 10 positions agree with TRBD1. The junction had 9 bases not matched to a gene; V was cut back by 1 base and J by 0 bases. The germline V gene encodes CDR1 MNHNS and CDR2 SASEGT. The CDR3 spans 20 residues. The CDR3: CASSEVPSGTGVSGANVLTF. CDR3 sequence (DNA): TGTGCCAGCAGTGAAGTTCCCTCAGGGACAGGGGTCTCTGGGGCCAACGTCCTGACTTTC.

This clonotype was detected many times. CDR3 loop: CASSLDLDSPLHF. The CDR3 DNA reads TGTGCCAGCAGCCTAGATCTCGATTCACCCCTCCACTTT. V usage is TRBV7-8 and J usage is TRBJ1-6, with D unclear. Per the germline V gene, CDR1 is SGHVS and CDR2 is FQNEAQ. This CDR3 comprises 13 residues. V was pared by 5 bases and J by 8 bases, with 10 bases between.

Ten or more counts support this clonotype. The CDR3 DNA is TGTGCCAGCAGCATGGGACAGGGGTCTGAGGAGCAGTACTTC. It yields the protein CASSMGQGSEEQYF. This sequence joins TRBV11-1 and TRBJ2-7; TRBD1 matches 10 bases. Per germline, CDR1 SGHAT and CDR2 FQDESV (reference sequence). V was clipped by 5 bases and J by 7 bases; unmatched bases: 8. CDR3 size: 14 residues.

The sample holds many counts of this clonotype. The gene calls are TRBV28 and TRBJ1-6, with 7 bases matching TRBD1. The CDR3 is 12 amino acids. The ends lost 8 bases at V and 7 bases at J; junction bases unmatched: 2. Germline V gene lookup returns CDR1 MDHEN and CDR2 SYDVKM. DNA for the CDR3: TGTGCCAGCGACAGGGAGAATTCACCCCTCCACTTT. This sequence encodes CASDRENSPLHF.

This clonotype has only a few counts. The chain is built from TRBV10-3 and TRBJ1-5; a possible D gene is TRBD1 (5 bases). V lost 2 bases to trimming and J lost 4 bases, with 9 bases between them. The V gene's germline CDR1 is ENHRY and CDR2 SYGVKD. The CDR3 runs 14 residues. CDR3: CAISEGTGNQPQHF. The CDR3 DNA sequence: TGTGCCATCAGTGAGGGGACTGGTAATCAGCCCCAGCATTTT.

This clonotype came up many times. V gene TRBV12-3 or TRBV12-4 combines with J gene TRBJ2-7; the D gene is possibly TRBD1 (5 bases). This CDR3 is built from 13 residues. V was pared by 4 bases and J by 0 bases, with 7 bases between. This chain's CDR3 is CASSSDNSYEQYF. The CDR3 coding sequence is TGTGCCAGCAGTTCGGACAACTCCTACGAGCAGTACTTC.

In this sample, this clonotype turned up many times. The gene calls are TRBV20-1 and TRBJ2-3; 8 nucleotides line up with TRBD1. Looked up from germline, CDR1 is DFQATT and CDR2 is SNEGSKA (reference sequence). V was clipped by 0 bases and J by 1 base; unmatched bases: 6. This CDR3 spans 16 amino acids. Written as DNA, the CDR3 is TGCAGTGCTAGAGACTGGACAGGGCCTGGCACAGATACGCAGTATTTT. Amino acids: CSARDWTGPGTDTQYF.

This clonotype was seen repeatedly, ten times or more. The J gene is TRBJ2-7, the V gene TRBV12-3 or TRBV12-4, with D uncertain. V was shortened by 7 bases and J by 2 bases, with 12 bases between the two germline ends. CDR3 length equals 13 residues. The CDR3 reads CASTHRGAYEQYF. The CDR3, as DNA: TGTGCCAGCACCCACCGTGGGGCCTACGAGCAGTACTTC.

This clonotype was detected ten times or more. The chain uses TRBV7-2 and TRBJ2-3, with unresolved D. The V and J ends lost 2 bases and 5 bases respectively, with 2 bases between them. The length of the CDR3 is 11 residues. Germline loops: CDR1 SGHTA, CDR2 FQGNSA. In DNA, the CDR3 is TGTGCCAGCAGCTTATTAGATACGCAGTATTTT. Its translation is CASSLLDTQYF. The entire variable domain, with the rest obtained from reference TRBV7-2 and TRBJ2-3, is as follows: GAGVSQSPSNKVTEKGKDVELRCDPISGHTALYWYRQSLGQGLEFLIYFQGNSAPDKSGLPSDRFSAERTGGSVSTLTIQRTQQEDSAVYLCASSLLDTQYFGPGTRLTVL.

This chain uses TRBV5-1 with TRBJ2-6, with D possibly called TRBD1 or TRBD2 (6 bases each). Germline loops: CDR1 SGHRS, CDR2 YFSETQ. This CDR3 region has 16 residues. The germline V and J ends were trimmed by 1 base and 0 bases, with 8 bases remaining between them. Written as DNA, the CDR3 is TGCGCCAGCAGCTTGCGGGGGCACTCTGGGGCCAACGTCCTGACTTTC. It codes for CASSLRGHSGANVLTF.

This clonotype occurred many times. V usage is TRBV27 and J usage is TRBJ2-7; D remains unclear. There are 14 residues in the CDR3. V dropped 5 bases and J dropped 2 bases, with 13 bases sitting between them. Germline V CDR1 and CDR2: MNHEY, SMNVEV (reference sequence). The CDR3 region is CASSPTTNAYEQYF. The CDR3 DNA reads TGTGCCAGCAGTCCTACAACAAACGCCTACGAGCAGTACTTC.